The clone carrying this T cell receptor beta chain was found once. The antigen is undetermined. Some clones are missing from TCRdb's copy, which holds only in-frame ones; the method was immunoSEQ multiplex PCR. The sample carries 800,000 to 950,000 clones, 90% to 98% recorded once. Only CD45RO-negative cells positively selected for CCR7 counted as naive CD8 cells, so terminally differentiated effector memory CD45RA+ cells were excluded. The data derive from a study of shared clonotypes between healthy human individuals. Overall study context: A few men and a couple of women, aged 18 to 49, were donors.

Study-level results: When compared with the clonotypes that were shared by all four sorted-subset donors, the non-shared clonotypes turned out to have lower generation probabilities.

V lost 0 bases, J lost 2 bases, and 14 bases lay in between. CDR3 length: 17 residues. Germline V gene data show CDR1 as LNHNV and CDR2 as YYDKDF (reference sequence). Sequencing was done on a sample of naive CD8+ T cells sorted from blood. This sequence originates from a man aged 25 to 40 in good health. V and J are TRBV15 and TRBJ1-5, with D tentatively TRBD1 (6 bases). The CDR3 spells CATSRDVTGRGNQPQHF. The CDR3 DNA is TGTGCCACCAGCAGAGACGTTACAGGGAGAGGCAATCAGCCCCAGCATTTT.